The 7 T cell receptor beta chains reported below all come from one sample, sequenced in a study of T cells in Graves' hyperthyroidism and ophthalmopathy. It was RNA transcripts that yielded the amplified TCR beta CDR3 regions. Researchers ran a first-round RT-PCR on the TCR CDR3 using the HTBI primer set. TCRdb itself ran the multiplex PCR reads through MiXCR, one entry per CDR3 protein. The repertoire holds a few hundred thousand distinct CDR3 sequences, with 14% to 15% as singletons. Sequenced material: blood. Source of these receptors: a woman in her twenties or thirties with Graves' hyperthyroidism.

This clonotype was observed a few times. The chain has TRBV7-9 and TRBJ1-2; D not certain. The CDR3 length is 14 residues. Trimming took 1 base from V and 8 from J, leaving 14 bases between them. The V gene's germline CDR1 is SEHNR and CDR2 FQNEAQ (reference sequence). The CDR3 nucleotides read TGTGCCAGCAGCTTAGGGCGGACCGACGGAGGCTACACCTTC. It encodes CASSLGRTDGGYTF.

The table lists this clonotype with many counts. The CDR3 region has the DNA TGTGCCAGCAGCCAGGCGAAGTGGACGGGAAACGAGCAGTACTTC. Protein product: CASSQAKWTGNEQYF. V is TRBV3-1 and J is TRBJ2-7, with D possibly being TRBD2 (5 bases). This CDR3 comprises 15 residues. Trimming removed 3 bases at V and 5 bases at J, with 17 bases between. Germline CDR1 and CDR2: LGHDT and YNNKEL (reference sequence).

The chain employs TRBV29-1 and TRBJ2-5; tentative D call: TRBD1 (5 bases). The V and J ends lost 4 bases and 3 bases respectively, with 12 bases between them. The germline CDR1 and CDR2 sequences are SQVTM and ANQGSEA. This CDR3 is 13 amino acids long. CDR3 sequence (DNA): TGCAGCGTTGTTAGGGGTGGCGAAGAGACCCAGTACTTC. Its protein product is CSVVRGGEETQYF.

There are many counts of this clonotype. This chain uses TRBV10-3 with TRBJ1-1; 9 bases align to TRBD1. This CDR3 region has 13 residues. V lost 10 bases and J lost 5; bases outside the gene matches: 8. Germline V gives CDR1 ENHRY, CDR2 SYGVKD. CDR3 residues: CASNTGGETEAFF. CDR3 nucleotide sequence: TGTGCCAGCAATACAGGGGGCGAAACTGAAGCTTTCTTT.

The table lists this clonotype with many counts. The chain employs TRBV3-1 and TRBJ1-4; D gene uncertain. Trimming stripped 1 base from V and 10 bases from J, with 13 bases between. The CDR3 has 14 residues. CDR1 is LGHDT, CDR2 YNNKEL, per germline (reference sequence). For the CDR3, the DNA is TGTGCCAGCAGCCAAGTTCAGCTCTCCGGAAAACTGTTTTTT. The encoded protein is CASSQVQLSGKLFF.

The chain employs TRBV2 and TRBJ2-7, with 9 bases fitting TRBD1. The CDR3 sequence is 14 residues long. Germline CDR1 SNHLY, CDR2 FYNNEI. V lost 6 bases and J lost 5; bases outside the gene matches: 8. CDR3 in DNA: TGTGCCAGCAGCGCCTTGGACAGGGGAGACGAGCAGTACTTC. Residues: CASSALDRGDEQYF.

This clonotype was counted a few times. The chain joins TRBV5-6 to TRBJ1-2; maybe TRBD1 (6 bases). The CDR3 extends over 13 amino acids. Trimming pared 4 bases from V and 5 bases from J, leaving 12 bases between. The germline CDR1 and CDR2 sequences are SGHDT and YYEEEE. The CDR3 coding sequence is TGTGCCAGCAGCCCGCGGACAGTTTATGGCTACACCTTC. The encoded protein is CASSPRTVYGYTF.